Sequencing of this TCR beta chain was carried out in a study of technical replicates of blood from a few donors. TCRdb's table, derived via immunoSEQ multiplex PCR, lists solely in-frame clones and lacks some. Of over 60,000 clones listed, roughly 91% were seen once; the top ten hold 4.8%. The CDR3 has 15 amino acids. Germline-derived CDR1 and CDR2 are SQVTM and ANQGSEA. Trimming shortened V by 0 bases and J by 5 bases, and 16 bases separated the two germline ends. Specimen: PBMCs. The chain links TRBV29-1 to TRBJ1-2, with D unclear. The origin of this receptor is a human donor in good health. Some clones in this sample may be carry-over from other donors' samples. CDR3 protein: CSVEDPEGRRYGYTF. The CDR3 nucleotides read TGCAGCGTTGAAGATCCAGAGGGAAGAAGGTATGGCTACACCTTC.